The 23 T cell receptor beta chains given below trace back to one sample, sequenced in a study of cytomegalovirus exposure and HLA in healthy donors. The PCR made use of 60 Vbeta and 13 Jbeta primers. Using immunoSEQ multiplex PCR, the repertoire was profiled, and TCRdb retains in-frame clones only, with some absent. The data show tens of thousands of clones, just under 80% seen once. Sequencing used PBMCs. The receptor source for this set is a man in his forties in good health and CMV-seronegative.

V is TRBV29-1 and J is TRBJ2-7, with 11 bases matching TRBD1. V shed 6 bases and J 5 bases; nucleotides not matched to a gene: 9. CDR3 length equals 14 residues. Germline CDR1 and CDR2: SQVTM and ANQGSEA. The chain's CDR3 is CSVNPGQGVNEQYF. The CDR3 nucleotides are TGCAGCGTCAACCCGGGACAGGGGGTCAACGAGCAGTACTTC.

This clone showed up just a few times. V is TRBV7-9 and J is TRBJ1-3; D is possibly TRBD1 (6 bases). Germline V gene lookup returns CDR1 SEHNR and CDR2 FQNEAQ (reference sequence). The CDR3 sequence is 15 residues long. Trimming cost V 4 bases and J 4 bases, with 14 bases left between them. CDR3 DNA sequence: TGTGCCAGCAGCTCACAGGGATTGTGGGGAAACACCATATATTTT. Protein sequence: CASSSQGLWGNTIYF.

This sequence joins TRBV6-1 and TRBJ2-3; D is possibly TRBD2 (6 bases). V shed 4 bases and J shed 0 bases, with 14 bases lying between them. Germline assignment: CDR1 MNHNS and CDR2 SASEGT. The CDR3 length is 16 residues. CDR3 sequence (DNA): TGTGCCAGCAGTGTGGAGGGGAGCACTAGCACAGATACGCAGTATTTT. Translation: CASSVEGSTSTDTQYF.

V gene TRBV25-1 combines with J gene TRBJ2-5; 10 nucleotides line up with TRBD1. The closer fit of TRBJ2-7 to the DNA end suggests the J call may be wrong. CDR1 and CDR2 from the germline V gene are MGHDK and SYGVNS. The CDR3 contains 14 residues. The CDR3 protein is CASSTGTGAYEQYF. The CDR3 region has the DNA TGTGCCAGCAGTACCGGGACAGGGGCCTACGAGCAGTACTTC.

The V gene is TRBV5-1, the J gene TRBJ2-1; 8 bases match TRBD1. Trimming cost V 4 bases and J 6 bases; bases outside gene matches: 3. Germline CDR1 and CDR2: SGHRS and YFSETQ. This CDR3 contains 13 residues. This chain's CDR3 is CASSAGTGNEQFF. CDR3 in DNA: TGCGCCAGCAGCGCAGGGACAGGCAATGAGCAGTTCTTC.

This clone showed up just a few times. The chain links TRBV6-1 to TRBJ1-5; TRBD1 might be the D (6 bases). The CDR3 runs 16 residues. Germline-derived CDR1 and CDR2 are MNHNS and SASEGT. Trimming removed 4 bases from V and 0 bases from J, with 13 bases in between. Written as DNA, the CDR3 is TGTGCCAGCAGTGGAAACAGGGTTGGTAGCAATCAGCCCCAGCATTTT. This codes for CASSGNRVGSNQPQHF.

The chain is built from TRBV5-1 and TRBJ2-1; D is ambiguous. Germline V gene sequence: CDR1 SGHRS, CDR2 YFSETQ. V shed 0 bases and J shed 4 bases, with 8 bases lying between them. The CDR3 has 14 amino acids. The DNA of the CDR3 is TGCGCCAGCAGCTTGGGACAAACGTACAATGAGCAGTTCTTC. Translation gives CASSLGQTYNEQFF.

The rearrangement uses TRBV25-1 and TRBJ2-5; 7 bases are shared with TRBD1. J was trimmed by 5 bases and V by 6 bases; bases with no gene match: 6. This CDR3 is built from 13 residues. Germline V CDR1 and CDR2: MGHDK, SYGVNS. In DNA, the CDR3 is TGTGCCAGCAGGGGACAGAACTATGAGACCCAGTACTTC. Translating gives CASRGQNYETQYF.

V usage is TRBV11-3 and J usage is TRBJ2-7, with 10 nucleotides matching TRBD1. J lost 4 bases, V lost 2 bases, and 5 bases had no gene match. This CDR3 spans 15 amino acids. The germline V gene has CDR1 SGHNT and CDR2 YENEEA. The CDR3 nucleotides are TGTGCCAGCAGCTTATCCGGGACAGGGGTGTACGAGCAGTACTTC. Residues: CASSLSGTGVYEQYF.

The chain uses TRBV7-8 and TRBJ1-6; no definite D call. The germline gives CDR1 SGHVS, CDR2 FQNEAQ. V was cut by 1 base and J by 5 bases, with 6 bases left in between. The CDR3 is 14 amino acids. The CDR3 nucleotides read TGTGCCAGCAGCTTAGGCCAGAATAATTCACCCCTCCACTTT. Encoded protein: CASSLGQNNSPLHF. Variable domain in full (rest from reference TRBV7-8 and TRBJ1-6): GAGVSQSPRYKVAKRGQDVALRCDPISGHVSLFWYQQALGQGPEFLTYFQNEAQLDKSGLPSDRFFAERPEGSVSTLKIQRTQQEDSAVYLCASSLGQNNSPLHFGNGTRLTVT.

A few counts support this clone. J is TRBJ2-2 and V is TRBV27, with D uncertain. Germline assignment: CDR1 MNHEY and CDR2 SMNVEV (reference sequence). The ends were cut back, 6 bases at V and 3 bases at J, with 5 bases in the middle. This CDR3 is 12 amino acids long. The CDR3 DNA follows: TGTGCCAGCAGCCATGACACCGGGGAGCTGTTTTTT. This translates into CASSHDTGELFF.

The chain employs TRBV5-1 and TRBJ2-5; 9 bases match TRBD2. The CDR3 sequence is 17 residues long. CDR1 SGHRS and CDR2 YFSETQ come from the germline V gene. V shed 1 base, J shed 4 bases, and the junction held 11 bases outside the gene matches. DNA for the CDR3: TGCGCCAGCAGCTTGTTTATGGGCAGCGGGGGGTCAGAGACCCAGTACTTC. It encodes CASSLFMGSGGSETQYF. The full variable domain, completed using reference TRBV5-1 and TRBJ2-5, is KAGVTQTPRYLIKTRGQQVTLSCSPISGHRSVSWYQQTPGQGLQFLFEYFSETQRNKGNFPGRFSGRQFSNSRSEMNVSTLELGDSALYLCASSLFMGSGGSETQYFGPGTRLLVL.

The DNA of the CDR3 is TGTGCCAGCAGTCTAGCGGGAAGCTCCTACGAGCAGTACTTC. Its protein product is CASSLAGSSYEQYF. This chain connects TRBV27 to TRBJ2-7; 9 bases are a match to TRBD2. The germline V gene has CDR1 MNHEY and CDR2 SMNVEV (reference sequence). This CDR3 is 14 amino acids long. Losses at the gene ends were 5 bases for V and 0 bases for J; bases not matched to a gene: 2.

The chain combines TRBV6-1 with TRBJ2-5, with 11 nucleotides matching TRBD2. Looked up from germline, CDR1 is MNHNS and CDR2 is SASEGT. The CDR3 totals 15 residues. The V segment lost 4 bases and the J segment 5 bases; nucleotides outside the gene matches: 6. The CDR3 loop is CASSGQRTSGETQYF. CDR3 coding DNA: TGTGCCAGCAGTGGACAAAGGACTAGCGGGGAGACCCAGTACTTC.

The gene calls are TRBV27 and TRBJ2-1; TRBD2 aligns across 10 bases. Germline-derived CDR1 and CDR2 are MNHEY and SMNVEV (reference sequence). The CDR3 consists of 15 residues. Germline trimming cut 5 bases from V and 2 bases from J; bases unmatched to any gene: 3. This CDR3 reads CASSITSGAYNEQFF. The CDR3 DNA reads TGTGCCAGCAGTATCACTAGCGGGGCCTACAATGAGCAGTTCTTC.

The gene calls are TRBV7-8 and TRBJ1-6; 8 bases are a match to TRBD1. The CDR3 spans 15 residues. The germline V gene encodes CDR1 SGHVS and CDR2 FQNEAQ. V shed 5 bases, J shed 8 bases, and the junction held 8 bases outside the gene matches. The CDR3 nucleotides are TGTGCCAGCAGCGCCGGACAGGGTGACTATTCACCCCTCCACTTT. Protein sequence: CASSAGQGDYSPLHF.

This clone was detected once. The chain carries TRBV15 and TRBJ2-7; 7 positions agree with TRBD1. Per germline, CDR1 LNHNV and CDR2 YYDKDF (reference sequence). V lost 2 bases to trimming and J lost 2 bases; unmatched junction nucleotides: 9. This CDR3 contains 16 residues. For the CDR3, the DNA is TGTGCCACCAGCAGACGTGGGCGACAGGGCACCTACGAGCAGTACTTC. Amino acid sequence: CATSRRGRQGTYEQYF.

The CDR3 reads CASSLEGMAKNIQYF. For the CDR3, the DNA is TGTGCCAGCAGCCTGGAGGGGATGGCCAAAAACATTCAGTACTTC. The chain links TRBV7-2 to TRBJ2-4; D perhaps matches TRBD2 (6 bases). Between the trimmed V and J ends, which lost 5 bases and 1 base, there was a span of 12 bases. The CDR3 contains 15 residues. Germline lookup yields CDR1 SGHTA and CDR2 FQGNSA.

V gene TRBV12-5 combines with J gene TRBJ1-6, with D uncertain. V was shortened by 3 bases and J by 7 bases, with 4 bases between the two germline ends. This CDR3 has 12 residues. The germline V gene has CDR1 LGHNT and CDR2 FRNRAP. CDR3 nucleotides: TGTGCTAGTGGTTTCTCCAATTCACCCCTCCACTTT. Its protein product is CASGFSNSPLHF.

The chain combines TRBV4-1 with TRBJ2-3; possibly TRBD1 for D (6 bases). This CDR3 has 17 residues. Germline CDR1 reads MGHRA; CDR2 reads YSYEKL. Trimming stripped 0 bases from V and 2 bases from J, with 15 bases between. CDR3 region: CASSQDPDRPNTDTQYF. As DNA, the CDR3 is TGCGCCAGCAGCCAAGATCCCGACAGGCCGAACACAGATACGCAGTATTTT.

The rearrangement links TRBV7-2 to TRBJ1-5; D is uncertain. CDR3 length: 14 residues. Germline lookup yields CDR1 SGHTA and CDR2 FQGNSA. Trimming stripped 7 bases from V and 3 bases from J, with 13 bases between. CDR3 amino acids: CASNSGSFNQPQHF. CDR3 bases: TGTGCCAGCAACTCCGGGAGTTTCAATCAGCCCCAGCATTTT.

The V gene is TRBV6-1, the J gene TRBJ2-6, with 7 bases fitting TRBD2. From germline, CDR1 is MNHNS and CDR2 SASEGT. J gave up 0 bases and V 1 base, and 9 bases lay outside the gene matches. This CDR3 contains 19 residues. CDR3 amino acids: CASSEGSRAGDSGANVLTF. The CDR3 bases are TGTGCCAGCAGTGAAGGTAGCAGGGCGGGAGACTCTGGGGCCAACGTCCTGACTTTC.

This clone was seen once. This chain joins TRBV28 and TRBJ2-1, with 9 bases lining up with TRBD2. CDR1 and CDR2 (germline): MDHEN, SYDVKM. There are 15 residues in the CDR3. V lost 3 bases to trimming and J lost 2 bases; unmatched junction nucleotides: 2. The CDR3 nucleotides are TGTGCCAGCAGTTTCCGCGGGAGGGCCTACAATGAGCAGTTCTTC. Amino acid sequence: CASSFRGRAYNEQFF.